The 32 T cell receptor beta chains below come from one sample, sequenced in a study of blood T cell repertoires in COVID-19. Assay: immunoSEQ multiplex PCR; the TCRdb copy retains only in-frame clones and omits some. The sample has fewer than 600,000 clones; approximately 88% are singletons. Specimen: PBMCs or T cells enriched from blood (not recorded which). The receptor set was obtained from a woman aged 40 to 50 who had recovered from COVID-19.

This clone was detected once. The rearrangement links TRBV9 to TRBJ2-2, with 8 bases matching TRBD2. The CDR3 runs to 15 residues. V dropped 0 bases and J dropped 6; count of bases not matched to a gene: 4. CDR1 and CDR2 (germline): SGDLS, YYNGEE. The CDR3 region is CASSVDGRAAGELFF. The CDR3 DNA reads as TGTGCCAGCAGCGTAGACGGGAGGGCCGCCGGGGAGCTGTTTTTT.

J is TRBJ2-1 and V is TRBV7-8; D not resolved. Germline V lookup: CDR1 SGHVS, CDR2 FQNEAQ. V dropped 5 bases and J dropped 8 bases, with 10 bases sitting between them. This CDR3 contains 12 residues. CDR3 residues: CASSPPGYEQFF. The CDR3, as DNA: TGTGCCAGCAGCCCCCCCGGGTATGAGCAGTTCTTC.

V gene TRBV5-8 combines with J gene TRBJ2-5; 7 bases fit TRBD2. This CDR3 contains 14 residues. CDR1 and CDR2 (germline): SGHTS, YDEGEE. The V and J ends lost 3 bases and 4 bases, in that order; junction bases with no gene match: 6. The CDR3 nucleotides read TGTGCCAGCAGCTCCGGCCTAGCGGTAGAGACCCAGTACTTC. It translates to CASSSGLAVETQYF.

In its sample, this clone was seen once. The chain carries TRBV11-3 and TRBJ2-3; 8 bases line up with TRBD1. The V segment lost 5 bases and the J segment 6 bases; nucleotides outside the gene matches: 10. This CDR3 is 15 amino acids long. Germline V gene data show CDR1 as SGHNT and CDR2 as YENEEA. This chain's CDR3 is CASSGPGGAGDTQYF. CDR3 in DNA: TGTGCCAGCAGCGGACCAGGGGGCGCAGGGGATACGCAGTATTTT.

V gene TRBV5-4 combines with J gene TRBJ2-5; TRBD2 agrees at 8 bases. The CDR3 has 13 residues. Trimming cost V 1 base and J 5 bases; bases outside gene matches: 1. Germline V gives CDR1 SGHNT, CDR2 YYREEE (reference sequence). This CDR3 is CASSLWTSETQYF. CDR3 bases: TGTGCCAGCAGCTTGTGGACTAGCGAGACCCAGTACTTC.

This chain joins TRBV24-1 and TRBJ1-5; TRBD1 aligns across 8 bases. The trim removed 3 bases at V and 4 bases at J, leaving 4 bases unmatched. This CDR3 comprises 15 residues. Germline CDR1 KGHDR, CDR2 SFDVKD. This CDR3 reads CATSDPRQGNQPQHF. CDR3 sequence (DNA): TGTGCCACCAGTGATCCTCGACAGGGGAATCAGCCCCAGCATTTT.

The rearrangement uses TRBV5-6 and TRBJ2-2; D might be TRBD1 (6 bases). Germline V lookup: CDR1 SGHDT, CDR2 YYEEEE. Between the trimmed V and J ends, which lost 6 bases and 1 base, there was a span of 13 bases. CDR3 length: 15 amino acids. For the CDR3, the DNA is TGTGCCAGCACCCTGGGGGCCGTGAACACCGGGGAGCTGTTTTTT. Its protein is CASTLGAVNTGELFF.

This clone came up once. The chain recombines TRBV18 with TRBJ2-1, with 7 bases fitting TRBD2. Germline V gene sequence: CDR1 KGHSH, CDR2 LQKENI. This CDR3 contains 16 residues. V lost 4 bases to trimming and J lost 9 bases; unmatched junction nucleotides: 15. CDR3 DNA: TGTGCCAGCTCACTCGAGGGCGGGGGACGCCAGGGTGAGCAGTTCTTC. As protein: CASSLEGGGRQGEQFF.

The rearrangement links TRBV9 to TRBJ2-2; 10 bases agree with TRBD2. Losses at the gene ends were 0 bases for V and 2 bases for J; bases not matched to a gene: 4. Germline values: CDR1 SGDLS, CDR2 YYNGEE. CDR3 size: 17 residues. The CDR3 is CASSVDLAGANTGELFF. The CDR3 nucleotides are TGTGCCAGCAGCGTAGATCTAGCGGGGGCCAACACCGGGGAGCTGTTTTTT.

J is TRBJ2-3 and V is TRBV27; D possibly corresponds to TRBD2 (5 bases). This CDR3 has 13 residues. Trimming cost V 5 bases and J 8 bases, with 14 bases left between them. Germline CDR1 is MNHEY and CDR2 is SMNVEV (reference sequence). This CDR3 reads CASSAEARGTQYF. The CDR3 coding sequence is TGTGCCAGCAGTGCCGAGGCCCGGGGTACGCAGTATTTT.

This rearrangement joins TRBV24-1 to TRBJ1-5; D not resolved. Trimming left V 1 base short and J 5 bases short, with 11 bases between. Germline V gives CDR1 KGHDR, CDR2 SFDVKD. The CDR3 covers 15 residues. DNA for the CDR3: TGTGCCACCAGTGATTTTCGACACCCGGATCAGCCCCAGCATTTT. It translates to CATSDFRHPDQPQHF.

The chain joins TRBV19 to TRBJ1-1; D remains unclear. V lost 4 bases to trimming and J lost 1 base, with 13 bases between them. Germline assignment: CDR1 LNHDA and CDR2 SQIVND (reference sequence). This CDR3 is built from 15 residues. As DNA, the CDR3 is TGTGCCAGTAGTAATCGATTCGAGTGGAACACTGAAGCTTTCTTT. It is translated as CASSNRFEWNTEAFF.

In this sample, this clone turned up once. In nucleotides, the CDR3 is TGTGCCAGCAGCTACCACCAGGACATAGTAGACGTCCTGACTTTC. Translated, it gives CASSYHQDIVDVLTF. The rearrangement links TRBV7-9 to TRBJ2-6, with D possibly being TRBD1 (5 bases). Germline loops: CDR1 SEHNR, CDR2 FQNEAQ (reference sequence). This CDR3 contains 15 residues. The V and J ends lost 4 bases and 11 bases respectively, with 18 bases between them. The variable domain in full, completed from reference TRBV7-9 and TRBJ2-6, reads DTGVSQNPRHKITKRGQNVTFRCDPISEHNRLYWYRQTLGQGPEFLTYFQNEAQLEKSRLLSDRFSAERPKGSFSTLEIQRTEQGDSAMYLCASSYHQDIVDVLTFGAGSRLTVL.

This sequence joins TRBV6-5 and TRBJ2-2; 10 nucleotides line up with TRBD2. Germline CDR1 reads MNHEY; CDR2 reads SVGAGI. This CDR3 spans 16 amino acids. The V segment lost 3 bases and the J segment 6 bases; nucleotides outside the gene matches: 7. The CDR3 bases are TGTGCCAGCAGTTATGTACCTAGCGGGAGTGCCGGGGAGCTGTTTTTT. It specifies CASSYVPSGSAGELFF.

V is TRBV12-2 and J is TRBJ2-7; TRBD2 is the table's D call, not checked against the DNA. TRBV12-2 is assigned pseudogene status. This CDR3 region has 20 residues. In DNA form, the CDR3 reads TGTGCAAGTCGCTCTAAGATTACTAGCGGGAGGGACTACCCTTCCTACGAGCAGTACTTC. Amino acid sequence: CASRSKITSGRDYPSYEQYF.

V and J are TRBV6-5 and TRBJ1-6; D gene unclear. Germline V gene lookup returns CDR1 MNHEY and CDR2 SVGAGI. V lost 4 bases to trimming and J lost 4 bases, with 11 bases between them. The CDR3 runs 15 residues. The CDR3 sequence is CASSSLQRYNSPLHF. DNA for the CDR3: TGTGCCAGCAGTTCCCTACAGAGATATAATTCACCCCTCCACTTT.

This clone was recorded a few times. This rearrangement joins TRBV5-1 to TRBJ2-5; 10 nucleotides line up with TRBD2. Germline CDR1 and CDR2: SGHRS and YFSETQ. Losses at the gene ends were 0 bases for V and 2 bases for J; bases not matched to a gene: 13. This CDR3 spans 19 amino acids. The CDR3 DNA reads as TGCGCCAGCAGCTTGGTCCCTAGCGGGAGCCCCGGACCGCAAGAGACCCAGTACTTC. Its protein is CASSLVPSGSPGPQETQYF.

The chain joins TRBV27 to TRBJ1-1; D remains ambiguous. This CDR3 is built from 14 residues. V lost 2 bases, J lost 5 bases, and 12 bases lay in between. Germline V gene sequence: CDR1 MNHEY, CDR2 SMNVEV (reference sequence). The CDR3, as DNA: TGTGCCAGCAGTTTAGAGGGCAGTAGAACTGAAGCTTTCTTT. This codes for CASSLEGSRTEAFF.

This chain joins TRBV5-1 and TRBJ1-2; D is unclear. Germline assignment: CDR1 SGHRS and CDR2 YFSETQ. Trimming cost V 0 bases and J 6 bases, with 21 bases left between them. The CDR3 covers 17 residues. This chain's CDR3 is CASSLAPAEGGANGYTF. Written as DNA, the CDR3 is TGCGCCAGCAGCTTGGCGCCCGCCGAGGGTGGCGCTAATGGCTACACCTTC.

CDR3: CASSPAQGSFLNTEAFF. The CDR3 DNA follows: TGTGCCAGCTCACCAGCTCAGGGCAGCTTCTTGAACACTGAAGCTTTCTTT. The rearrangement links TRBV18 to TRBJ1-1; D may be TRBD1 (5 bases). CDR1 is KGHSH and CDR2 is LQKENI in the germline V gene. Between the trimmed V and J ends, which lost 2 bases and 0 bases, there was a span of 16 bases. The CDR3 length is 17 residues.

The chain links TRBV5-8 to TRBJ1-1, with D possibly being TRBD1 (5 bases). The V gene's germline CDR1 is SGHTS and CDR2 YDEGEE. The V end was cut by 0 bases, the J end by 0 bases, with 18 bases between. The CDR3 totals 18 residues. The DNA of the CDR3 is TGTGCCAGCAGCTTGGATGGGGCGGAGGGGAACATGAACACTGAAGCTTTCTTT. Amino acid sequence: CASSLDGAEGNMNTEAFF.

This clone has ten or more counts. The chain joins TRBV7-9 to TRBJ2-3, with 10 bases identical to TRBD2. Losses at the gene ends were 3 bases for V and 4 bases for J; bases not matched to a gene: 7. The CDR3 totals 16 residues. Germline V lookup: CDR1 SEHNR, CDR2 FQNEAQ (reference sequence). As DNA, the CDR3 is TGTGCCAGCAGCTTCTCTAGCGGGAGTGGGCCAGATACGCAGTATTTT. Amino acid sequence: CASSFSSGSGPDTQYF.

The rearrangement links TRBV27 to TRBJ1-1, with a weak D call TRBD1 (5 bases). Germline V gene data show CDR1 as MNHEY and CDR2 as SMNVEV (reference sequence). V was shortened by 5 bases and J by 7 bases, with 17 bases between the two germline ends. The CDR3 extends over 14 amino acids. CDR3 bases: TGTGCCAGCAGTAAAAGATGGGACTTAGTTGAAGCTTTCTTT. This encodes CASSKRWDLVEAFF.

This clone has a handful of counts. This chain connects TRBV27 to TRBJ2-7, with 11 bases fitting TRBD2. Germline CDR1 and CDR2: MNHEY and SMNVEV (reference sequence). This CDR3 is built from 18 residues. Unmatched junction bases numbered 11, after V lost 0 bases and J lost 4 bases. CDR3 nucleotide sequence: TGTGCCAGCAGTTTATCCCAGATTCCCGGGACTAGCGGATACGAGCAGTACTTC. It translates to CASSLSQIPGTSGYEQYF.

The V and J genes are TRBV6-5 and TRBJ2-5, with D tentatively TRBD2 (5 bases). This CDR3 has 14 amino acids. CDR1 MNHEY and CDR2 SVGAGI come from the germline V gene. V lost 6 bases to trimming and J lost 5 bases, with 16 bases between them. The CDR3 nucleotides read TGTGCCAGCAGCCCCACTAGAGACGGGGAGACCCAGTACTTC. Encoded protein: CASSPTRDGETQYF.

This chain links TRBV11-3 with TRBJ1-1; 7 nucleotides agree with TRBD1. Losses at the gene ends were 1 base for V and 6 bases for J; bases not matched to a gene: 5. CDR1 is SGHNT and CDR2 is YENEEA in the germline V gene. The CDR3 has 14 residues. CDR3 sequence (DNA): TGTGCCAGCAGCTTAGGGGGGACAGCATCTGAAGCTTTCTTT. It codes for CASSLGGTASEAFF.

This rearrangement joins TRBV2 to TRBJ2-2; possible D gene TRBD2, 5 bases. Germline V CDR1 and CDR2: SNHLY, FYNNEI. The CDR3 runs 14 residues. V lost 7 bases and J lost 5, with 14 bases in between. In DNA, the CDR3 is TGTGCCAGCACCTGGGGAGAAGGGACCGGGGAGCTGTTTTTT. Its translation: CASTWGEGTGELFF.

The gene calls are TRBV5-8 and TRBJ2-4; D perhaps matches TRBD1 (5 bases). V was clipped by 4 bases and J by 7 bases, with 27 bases between them. Per germline, CDR1 SGHTS and CDR2 YDEGEE. The CDR3 spans 18 residues. In DNA, the CDR3 is TGTGCCAGCAGCCTCAGGGCATCATCGGTCACGAATGGGAACATTCAGTACTTC. Translating gives CASSLRASSVTNGNIQYF. Supplemented by reference TRBV5-8 and TRBJ2-4, the full variable domain reads EAGVTQSPTHLIKTRGQQATLRCSPISGHTSVYWYQQALGLGLQFLLWYDEGEERNRGNFPPRFSGRQFPNYSSELNVNALELEDSALYLCASSLRASSVTNGNIQYFGAGTRLSVL.

The rearrangement links TRBV7-9 to TRBJ1-1; no clear D. The CDR3 runs to 15 residues. The V end lost 2 bases, the J end lost 1 base, and 11 bases lay between the germline ends. Germline V gene sequence: CDR1 SEHNR, CDR2 FQNEAQ (reference sequence). Written as DNA, the CDR3 is TGTGCCAGCAGCTTAAATGGGGAGACGAACACTGAAGCTTTCTTT. It yields the protein CASSLNGETNTEAFF.

This clone appeared a single time. V usage is TRBV11-2 and J usage is TRBJ2-7; D is ambiguous. From germline, CDR1 is SGHAT and CDR2 FQNNGV. Trimming shortened V by 3 bases and J by 3 bases, and 15 bases separated the two germline ends. The CDR3 has 15 residues. In DNA form, the CDR3 reads TGTGCCAGCAGCTTCATAGCACTTTTTAACTACGAGCAGTACTTC. This translates into CASSFIALFNYEQYF. The variable domain in full, with the rest retrieved from reference TRBV11-2 and TRBJ2-7, is EAGVAQSPRYKIIEKRQSVAFWCNPISGHATLYWYQQILGQGPKLLIQFQNNGVVDDSQLPKDRFSAERLKGVDSTLKIQPAKLEDSAVYLCASSFIALFNYEQYFGPGTRLTVT.

This sequence joins TRBV30 and TRBJ2-7, with D perhaps matching TRBD1 (5 bases). The V and J ends lost 4 bases and 2 bases respectively, with 9 bases between them. Looked up from germline, CDR1 is GTSNPN and CDR2 is SVGIG (reference sequence). This CDR3 comprises 12 residues. Here the CDR3 reads CAWTGNPYEQYF. CDR3 DNA sequence: TGTGCCTGGACAGGGAATCCCTACGAGCAGTACTTC.

The chain carries TRBV7-2 and TRBJ2-2; no clear D gene. CDR1 SGHTA and CDR2 FQGNSA come from the germline V gene. V was clipped by 1 base and J by 1 base, with 4 bases between them. This CDR3 is 14 amino acids long. The CDR3 nucleotides read TGTGCCAGCAGCTTAGATCTGAACACCGGGGAGCTGTTTTTT. Amino acid sequence: CASSLDLNTGELFF.